The clone carrying this T cell receptor (beta chain) was found many times. TCRdb ran MiXCR on the PCR reads. The table has about 49,000 clones, 20% to 25% seen once; the top ten hold 3.5% to 4.5%. With 4 bases clipped from V and 4 bases from J, the junction kept 6 bases outside the gene matches. The germline CDR1 and CDR2 sequences are MNHNS and SASEGT. The CDR3 consists of 16 residues. The data originate from a study of metastatic and nonmetastatic thyroid tumors. Overall study: Repertoire data that came from the blood and tumor or nodule tissue of malignant and benign thyroid patients were compared.

No patient had received any treatment before thyroid surgery. The sequence came from a female donor with papillary thyroid cancer or a benign thyroid nodule (not recorded which). Some clones in this sample may be carry-over from other donors' samples. The J gene is TRBJ2-6, the V gene TRBV6-1, with 8 bases lining up with TRBD1. Source material: blood. The CDR3 DNA reads as TGTGCCAGCAGTGCCGGACAGGGTTCGGGGGCCAACGTCCTGACTTTC. It codes for CASSAGQGSGANVLTF.